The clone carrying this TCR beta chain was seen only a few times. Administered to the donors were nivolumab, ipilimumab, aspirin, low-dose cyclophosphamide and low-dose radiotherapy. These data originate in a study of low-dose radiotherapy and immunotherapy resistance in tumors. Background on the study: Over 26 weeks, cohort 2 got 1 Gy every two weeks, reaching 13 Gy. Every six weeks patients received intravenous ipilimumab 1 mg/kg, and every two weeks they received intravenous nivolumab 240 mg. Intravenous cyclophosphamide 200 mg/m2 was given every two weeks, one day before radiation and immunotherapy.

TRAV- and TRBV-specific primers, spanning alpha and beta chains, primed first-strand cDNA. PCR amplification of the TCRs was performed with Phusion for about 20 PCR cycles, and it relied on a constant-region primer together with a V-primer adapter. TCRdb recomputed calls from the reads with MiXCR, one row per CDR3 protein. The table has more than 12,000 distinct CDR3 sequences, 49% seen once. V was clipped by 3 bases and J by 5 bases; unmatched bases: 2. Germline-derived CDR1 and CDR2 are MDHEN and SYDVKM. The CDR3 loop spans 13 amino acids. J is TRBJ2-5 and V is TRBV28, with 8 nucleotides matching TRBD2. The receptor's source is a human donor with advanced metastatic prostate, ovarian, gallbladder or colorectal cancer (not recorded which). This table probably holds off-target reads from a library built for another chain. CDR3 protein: CASSLGGRETQYF. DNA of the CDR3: TGTGCCAGCAGTTTGGGCGGGAGGGAGACCCAGTACTTC.